The clone carrying this T cell receptor beta chain was observed a single time. The antigen remains unidentified. The data stem from a study of T-cell memory formation after mild COVID-19. Study-wide background: Most TCR clusters belonged to a single donor. General observations from the study: Researchers found some responding clones in pre-infection memory, a sign that cross-reactive memory joined. CD4/CD8 balance characterized clones contracting day 15 to 85, and CD4+ skew characterized later expanders. Contracting CD4+ clones lay largely in CM and EM, with CD8+ ones residing in EMRA.

V was clipped by 5 bases and J by 5 bases, with 10 bases between them. The CDR3 loop spans 13 amino acids. Germline V gene lookup returns CDR1 KGHDR and CDR2 SFDVKD. TCRdb reprocessed the 5' RACE reads with MiXCR, giving one entry per CDR3 protein. The sample includes under 400,000 distinct CDR3 sequences, around 28% of them seen just once. This sequence originates from an adult woman who had mild COVID-19 (a few samples of this study predate the infection). Cell type and time point are not known. The sequenced sample was PBMCs or a T cell subset sorted from them (not recorded which). The chain links TRBV24-1 to TRBJ2-3; D is uncertain. DNA for the CDR3: TGTGCCACCAGTGTCCGCAAGGGAGATACGCAGTATTTT. This codes for CATSVRKGDTQYF.